This T cell receptor beta chain came from a study of T cell changes during pregnancy in multiple sclerosis. This CDR3 is 15 amino acids long. Trimming stripped 0 bases from V and 0 bases from J, with 9 bases between. Germline-derived CDR1 and CDR2 are GTSNPN and SVGIG (reference sequence). The repertoire was sequenced with immunoSEQ multiplex PCR; TCRdb's copy has only in-frame clones and lacks some. The sample has about 45,000 clones; around 96% are singletons. Sequencing was performed on peripheral blood, taken in the second trimester of pregnancy. This clonotype was sampled from a female donor with multiple sclerosis, enrolled in a pregnancy study. The rearrangement joins TRBV30 to TRBJ2-1; D is undetermined. CDR3 bases: TGTGCCTGGAGTGTAACAAGGAGCTCCTACAATGAGCAGTTCTTC. Translating it yields CAWSVTRSSYNEQFF.